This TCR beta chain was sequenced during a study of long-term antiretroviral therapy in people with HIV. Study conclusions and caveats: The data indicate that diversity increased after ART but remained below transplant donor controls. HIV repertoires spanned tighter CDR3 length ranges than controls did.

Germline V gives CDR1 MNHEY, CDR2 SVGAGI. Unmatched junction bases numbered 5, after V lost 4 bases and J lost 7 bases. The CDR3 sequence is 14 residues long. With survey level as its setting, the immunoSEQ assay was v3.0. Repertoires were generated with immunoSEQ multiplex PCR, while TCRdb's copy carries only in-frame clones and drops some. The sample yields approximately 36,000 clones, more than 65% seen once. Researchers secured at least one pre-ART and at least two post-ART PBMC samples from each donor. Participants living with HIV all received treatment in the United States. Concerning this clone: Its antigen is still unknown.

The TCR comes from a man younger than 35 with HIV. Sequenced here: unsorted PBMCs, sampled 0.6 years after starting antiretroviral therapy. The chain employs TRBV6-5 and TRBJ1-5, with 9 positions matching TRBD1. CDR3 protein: CASSSGTGRQPQHF. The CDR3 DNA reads TGTGCCAGCAGTTCCGGGACAGGGAGACAGCCCCAGCATTTT.